These 9 T cell receptor beta chains were sequenced from one sample in a study of cytomegalovirus exposure and HLA in healthy donors. A multiplex PCR was run with 60 Vbeta primers and 13 Jbeta primers. The repertoire was sequenced with immunoSEQ multiplex PCR; TCRdb's copy has only in-frame clones and lacks some. The table has 75,000 to 100,000 clones, 70% to 75% seen once; the top ten hold roughly 3.6%. The sample comprised PBMCs. These receptors were obtained from a man aged 35 to 55 in good health and CMV-seronegative.

This clone was counted only a few times. This chain uses TRBV7-8 with TRBJ2-2; a weak D match, TRBD1 (5 bases). CDR1 and CDR2 (germline): SGHVS, FQNEAQ. The CDR3 extends over 15 amino acids. V lost 5 bases to trimming and J lost 1 base, with 11 bases between them. This chain's CDR3 is CASSHADRNTGELFF. The CDR3 region has the DNA TGTGCCAGCAGCCACGCTGACAGGAACACCGGGGAGCTGTTTTTT.

This chain uses TRBV29-1 with TRBJ2-3; D perhaps matches TRBD1 (5 bases). The CDR3 runs to 15 residues. Germline V gene sequence: CDR1 SQVTM, CDR2 ANQGSEA. V dropped 4 bases and J dropped 1 base, with 15 bases sitting between them. The CDR3 is CSVGGHQGRTDTQYF. DNA of the CDR3: TGCAGCGTTGGCGGACACCAAGGACGCACAGATACGCAGTATTTT.

This chain connects TRBV10-3 to TRBJ2-3; 8 bases fit TRBD2. V trimming: 8 bases; J trimming: 6 bases; junction bases outside the gene matches: 10. The CDR3 sequence is 14 residues long. The germline gives CDR1 ENHRY, CDR2 SYGVKD. The chain's CDR3 is CAIARGAHYDTQYF. DNA for the CDR3: TGTGCCATCGCGCGGGGGGCCCATTATGATACGCAGTATTTT.

The chain recombines TRBV13 with TRBJ2-7, with a weak D call TRBD1 (6 bases). Trimming took off 1 base at V and 1 base at J, with 8 bases between the two ends. The CDR3 is made up of 14 amino acids. Germline-derived CDR1 and CDR2 are PRHDT and FYEKMQ (reference sequence). CDR3 sequence reads: CASSLAQGSYEQYF. For the CDR3, the DNA is TGTGCCAGCAGCTTAGCACAGGGATCCTACGAGCAGTACTTC.

This sequence joins TRBV7-9 and TRBJ1-1; D remains ambiguous. The CDR3 is made up of 13 amino acids. Germline loops: CDR1 SEHNR, CDR2 FQNEAQ (reference sequence). Trimming cost V 1 base and J 6 bases, with 9 bases left between them. CDR3 nucleotides: TGTGCCAGCAGCTTAGGCGGCCCAGCTGAAGCTTTCTTT. Translating it yields CASSLGGPAEAFF.

The count of this clone is one. The chain carries TRBV10-3 and TRBJ1-1; D call uncertain. V was cut by 0 bases and J by 0 bases, with 8 bases left in between. CDR3 length: 15 amino acids. Germline lookup yields CDR1 ENHRY and CDR2 SYGVKD. CDR3: CAISESLGMNTEAFF. Written as DNA, the CDR3 is TGTGCCATCAGTGAGTCGTTGGGCATGAACACTGAAGCTTTCTTT.

This clone was seen only a few times. The chain couples TRBV5-1 to TRBJ2-3; TRBD1 is a possible D gene (6 bases). The V end lost 0 bases, the J end lost 6 bases, and 11 bases lay between the germline ends. The CDR3 runs to 14 residues. Per the germline V gene, CDR1 is SGHRS and CDR2 is YFSETQ. The CDR3 sequence is CASSLGGPGDTQYF. In DNA form, the CDR3 reads TGCGCCAGCAGCTTGGGGGGGCCCGGGGATACGCAGTATTTT.

V usage is TRBV6-1 and J usage is TRBJ1-4; 9 nucleotides match TRBD1. This CDR3 comprises 16 residues. V shed 6 bases and J 6 bases; nucleotides not matched to a gene: 11. The germline gives CDR1 MNHNS, CDR2 SASEGT. The CDR3 loop reads CASSEQDGTGYEKLFF. The DNA of the CDR3 is TGTGCCAGCAGCGAACAGGACGGGACAGGGTATGAAAAACTGTTTTTT.

In DNA form, the CDR3 reads TGTGCCAGCGCTAATAGCGGGGGCCACCAAGAGACCCAGTACTTC. This translates into CASANSGGHQETQYF. The rearrangement joins TRBV25-1 to TRBJ2-5; TRBD2 matches at 9 bases. From germline, CDR1 is MGHDK and CDR2 SYGVNS. This CDR3 region has 15 residues. V dropped 8 bases and J dropped 0; count of bases not matched to a gene: 7.